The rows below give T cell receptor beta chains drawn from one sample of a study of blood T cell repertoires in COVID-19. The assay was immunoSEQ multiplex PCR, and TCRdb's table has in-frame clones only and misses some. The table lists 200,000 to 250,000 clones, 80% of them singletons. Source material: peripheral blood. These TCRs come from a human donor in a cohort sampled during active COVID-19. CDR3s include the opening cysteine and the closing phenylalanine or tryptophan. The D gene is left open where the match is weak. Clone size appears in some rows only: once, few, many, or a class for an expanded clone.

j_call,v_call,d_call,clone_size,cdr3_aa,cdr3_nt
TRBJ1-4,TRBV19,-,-,CASSSRGESNEKLFF,TGTGCCAGTAGTAGCAGGGGAGAGTCTAATGAAAAACTGTTTTTT
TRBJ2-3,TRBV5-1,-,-,CASSLGPPGTDTQYF,TGCGCCAGCAGCTTGGGACCGCCGGGGACAGATACGCAGTATTTT
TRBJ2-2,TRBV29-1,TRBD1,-,CSVVGGWTGVTGELFF,TGCAGCGTTGTTGGTGGATGGACAGGGGTCACCGGGGAGCTGTTTTTT
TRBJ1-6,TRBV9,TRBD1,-,CASSAGQGFRRSPLHF,TGTGCCAGCAGCGCTGGACAGGGCTTTCGTCGTTCACCCCTCCACTTT
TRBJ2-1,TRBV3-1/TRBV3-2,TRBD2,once,CASSQDILAGGNEQFF,TGTGCCAGCAGCCAAGATATACTAGCGGGGGGCAATGAGCAGTTCTTC
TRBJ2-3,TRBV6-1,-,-,CASSEHREDTQYF,TGTGCCAGCAGTGAACACAGGGAAGATACGCAGTATTTT
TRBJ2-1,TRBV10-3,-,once,CAISESTLHNEQFF,TGTGCCATCAGTGAGTCGACTCTGCACAATGAGCAGTTCTTC
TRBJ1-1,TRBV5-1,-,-,CASSLNRGGFMNTEAFF,TGCGCCAGCAGCCTTAATCGAGGGGGTTTTATGAACACTGAAGCTTTCTTT
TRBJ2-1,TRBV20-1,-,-,CSAGMTAEQFF,TGCAGTGCCGGGATGACGGCTGAGCAGTTCTTC
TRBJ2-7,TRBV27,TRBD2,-,CASSLSKGLAYEQYF,TGTGCCAGCAGTTTATCGAAGGGACTAGCCTACGAGCAGTACTTC
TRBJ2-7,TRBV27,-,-,CASSPGPPYEQYF,TGTGCCAGCAGTCCCGGTCCCCCCTACGAGCAGTACTTC
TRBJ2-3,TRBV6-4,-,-,CASSEQGLAQGGTQYF,TGTGCCAGCAGTGAACAAGGACTTGCTCAAGGGGGTACGCAGTATTTT
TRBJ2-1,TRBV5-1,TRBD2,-,CASSLAQLAGYNEQFF,TGCGCCAGCAGCTTGGCCCAACTAGCGGGCTACAATGAGCAGTTCTTC
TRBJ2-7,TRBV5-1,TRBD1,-,CASRGFGSQGMGHEQYF,TGCGCCAGCAGAGGATTTGGGTCACAGGGGATGGGCCACGAGCAGTACTTC
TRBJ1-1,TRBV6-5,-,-,CASSFSSNTEAFF,TGTGCCAGCAGTTTTTCCTCGAACACTGAAGCTTTCTTT